The clone carrying this T cell receptor beta chain was seen a single time. These data originate in a study of T cell changes during pregnancy in multiple sclerosis. Using immunoSEQ multiplex PCR, the repertoire was profiled, and TCRdb retains in-frame clones only, with some absent. The table includes roughly 100,000 clones, 80% to 95% detected once. CDR3 length: 14 amino acids. Germline V gene lookup returns CDR1 SQVTM and CDR2 ANQGSEA. V gave up 5 bases and J gave up 2 bases, with 13 bases separating them. The clonotype was recovered from a female donor with multiple sclerosis, enrolled in a pregnancy study. This specimen consisted of peripheral blood, obtained after pregnancy. The genes are TRBV29-1 and TRBJ2-1, with D possibly matching TRBD1 (6 bases). The CDR3 spells CSVNNRATYNEQFF. The CDR3 bases are TGCAGCGTTAATAACAGGGCGACCTACAATGAGCAGTTCTTC.